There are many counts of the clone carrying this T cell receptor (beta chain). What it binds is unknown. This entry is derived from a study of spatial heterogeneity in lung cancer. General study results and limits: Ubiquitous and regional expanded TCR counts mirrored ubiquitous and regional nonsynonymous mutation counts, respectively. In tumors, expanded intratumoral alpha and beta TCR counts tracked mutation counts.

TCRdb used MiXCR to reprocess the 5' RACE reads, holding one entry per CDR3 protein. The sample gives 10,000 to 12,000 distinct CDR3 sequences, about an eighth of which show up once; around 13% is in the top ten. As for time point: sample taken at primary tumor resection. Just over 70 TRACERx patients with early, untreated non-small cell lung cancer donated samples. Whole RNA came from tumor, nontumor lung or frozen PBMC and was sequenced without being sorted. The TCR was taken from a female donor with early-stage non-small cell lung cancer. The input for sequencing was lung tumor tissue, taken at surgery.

The chain's CDR3 is CASGVAGGRGNEQFF. In nucleotides, the CDR3 is TGTGCCAGCGGAGTAGCGGGGGGGCGTGGCAATGAGCAGTTCTTC. The chain has TRBV7-3 and TRBJ2-1, with 11 bases fitting TRBD2. The CDR3 has 15 amino acids. J was trimmed by 6 bases and V by 8 bases; bases with no gene match: 9. CDR1 SGHTA and CDR2 FQGTGA come from the germline V gene.